Shown below are 14 T cell receptor beta chains from a single sample sequenced in a study of blood T cell repertoires in COVID-19 (dated by TCRdb to between 2020 and 2021). Library creation used the immunoSEQ multiplex PCR assay. TCRdb retrieved this table from immuneACCESS and kept in-frame rearrangements only. Not all clones are present; in checked studies, unresolved V genes account for under half, and no reason is known for the remainder. This sample comprises over 200,000 clones, 83% of them detected only once. Around 2.6% of the sample goes to the ten largest clones. The material sequenced was peripheral blood. The origin of the receptors is a woman in her seventies with active or convalescent COVID-19.

This rearrangement joins TRBV7-2 to TRBJ2-1; TRBD1 matches 7 bases. This CDR3 has 15 amino acids. Trimming removed 2 bases from V and 4 bases from J; junction bases left unmatched: 5. Germline V gene sequence: CDR1 SGHTA, CDR2 FQGNSA. The DNA for the CDR3 is TGTGCCAGCAGCTTACAGGGGGTCGATTACAATGAGCAGTTCTTC. Amino acid sequence: CASSLQGVDYNEQFF.

The V and J genes are TRBV28 and TRBJ2-7, with 10 bases aligning to TRBD2. Germline loops: CDR1 MDHEN, CDR2 SYDVKM. J lost 2 bases, V lost 4 bases, and 8 bases had no gene match. The CDR3 loop spans 16 amino acids. The DNA for the CDR3 is TGTGCCAGCAGTTATTCAGGTAGCGGGAGGCCCTACGAGCAGTACTTC. It encodes CASSYSGSGRPYEQYF.

The gene calls are TRBV5-5 and TRBJ2-1, with TRBD1 matching over 7 bases. Germline CDR1 and CDR2: SGHKS and YYEKEE (reference sequence). Losses at the gene ends were 6 bases for V and 2 bases for J; bases not matched to a gene: 8. This CDR3 region has 15 residues. In DNA form, the CDR3 reads TGTGCCAGCACCCCCGGGACAGCGACCTACAATGAGCAGTTCTTC. The encoded protein is CASTPGTATYNEQFF.

V gene TRBV25-1 combines with J gene TRBJ2-1; tentatively, D is TRBD1 (6 bases). V was trimmed by 4 bases and J by 0 bases, leaving 13 bases between them. CDR1 and CDR2 from the germline V gene are MGHDK and SYGVNS. The CDR3 runs to 16 residues. The CDR3 sequence is CASSGSTGYSYNEQFF. DNA of the CDR3: TGTGCCAGCAGTGGATCGACAGGTTACTCCTACAATGAGCAGTTCTTC.

The chain couples TRBV7-9 to TRBJ1-5; 7 nucleotides align to TRBD1. Trimming at V came to 4 bases and at J to 6 bases, leaving 6 bases not matched to a gene. The CDR3 is 14 amino acids. Germline V lookup: CDR1 SEHNR, CDR2 FQNEAQ (reference sequence). The CDR3 DNA sequence: TGTGCCAGCAGCTCGGACAGGCTCCCTCAGCCCCAGCATTTT. As protein: CASSSDRLPQPQHF.

The chain couples TRBV11-2 to TRBJ2-7; maybe TRBD2 (5 bases). The germline V gene has CDR1 SGHAT and CDR2 FQNNGV. CDR3 size: 12 residues. V was cut by 4 bases and J by 4 bases, with 8 bases left in between. CDR3 in DNA: TGTGCCAGCAGCTCGGAGGATTACGAGCAGTACTTC. Translation gives CASSSEDYEQYF.

This chain joins TRBV6-5 and TRBJ1-6; D unclear. Trimming took off 7 bases at V and 7 bases at J, with 14 bases between the two ends. The germline gives CDR1 MNHEY, CDR2 SVGAGI. The CDR3 contains 14 residues. Here the CDR3 DNA reads TGTGCCAGCACCTTGAGTCCCCGAAATTCACCCCTCCACTTT. Its translation: CASTLSPRNSPLHF.

The chain links TRBV6-5 to TRBJ1-2; 7 nucleotides line up with TRBD1. From germline, CDR1 is MNHEY and CDR2 SVGAGI. The CDR3 spans 14 residues. The J segment lost 8 bases and the V segment lost 5 bases, leaving 11 bases of the junction unmatched. CDR3 sequence (DNA): TGTGCCAGCAGTCGCGACAGGGAAAATTCCGGCTACACCTTC. Its protein is CASSRDRENSGYTF.

V gene TRBV28 combines with J gene TRBJ2-5; perhaps TRBD2 as D (5 bases). Trimming took 6 bases from V and 5 from J, leaving 13 bases between them. From germline, CDR1 is MDHEN and CDR2 SYDVKM. The length of the CDR3 is 13 residues. CDR3 loop: CASRPGLWETQYF. CDR3 DNA: TGTGCCAGCAGACCTGGACTCTGGGAGACCCAGTACTTC.

The chain carries TRBV2 and TRBJ1-5, with TRBD1 identical over 7 bases. From germline, CDR1 is SNHLY and CDR2 FYNNEI. CDR3 size: 15 residues. V was pared by 6 bases and J by 4 bases, with 9 bases of the junction left unmatched. The CDR3 loop reads CASRPQGQNNQPQHF. The CDR3 DNA sequence: TGTGCCAGCAGGCCACAGGGACAGAATAATCAGCCCCAGCATTTT.

The chain uses TRBV4-2 and TRBJ2-5, with 10 bases that match TRBD2. Trimming took 4 bases from V and 4 from J; bases not matched to a gene: 9. CDR3 size: 16 residues. Germline V gene data show CDR1 as LGHNA and CDR2 as YNFKEQ. CDR3 DNA: TGTGCCAGCAGCCCAGGGGCTAGCGGGAGTCCAGAGACCCAGTACTTC. Residues: CASSPGASGSPETQYF.

The chain combines TRBV6-5 with TRBJ2-1; D is unclear. The CDR3 length is 16 residues. With 0 bases removed from V and 0 bases from J, the gap between germline ends came to 9 bases. In germline, CDR1 is MNHEY, CDR2 SVGAGI. The CDR3 bases are TGTGCCAGCAGTTACTCTCCCCTGAGCTCCTACAATGAGCAGTTCTTC. This encodes CASSYSPLSSYNEQFF.

The sample holds one count of this clone. This chain uses TRBV5-1 with TRBJ2-5; maybe TRBD1 (6 bases). CDR1 and CDR2 from the germline V gene are SGHRS and YFSETQ. The V and J ends lost 2 bases and 3 bases respectively, with 8 bases between them. The CDR3 loop spans 13 amino acids. The CDR3 protein is CASSFWTEETQYF. The DNA of the CDR3 is TGCGCCAGCAGCTTCTGGACAGAAGAGACCCAGTACTTC.

The chain links TRBV12-3 or TRBV12-4 to TRBJ1-2; 8 bases fit TRBD1. Germline trimming cut 6 bases from V and 4 bases from J; bases unmatched to any gene: 4. The CDR3 has 13 amino acids. The CDR3 here is CASRPTGGYGYTF. The CDR3 DNA follows: TGTGCCAGCAGGCCTACAGGGGGCTATGGCTACACCTTC.